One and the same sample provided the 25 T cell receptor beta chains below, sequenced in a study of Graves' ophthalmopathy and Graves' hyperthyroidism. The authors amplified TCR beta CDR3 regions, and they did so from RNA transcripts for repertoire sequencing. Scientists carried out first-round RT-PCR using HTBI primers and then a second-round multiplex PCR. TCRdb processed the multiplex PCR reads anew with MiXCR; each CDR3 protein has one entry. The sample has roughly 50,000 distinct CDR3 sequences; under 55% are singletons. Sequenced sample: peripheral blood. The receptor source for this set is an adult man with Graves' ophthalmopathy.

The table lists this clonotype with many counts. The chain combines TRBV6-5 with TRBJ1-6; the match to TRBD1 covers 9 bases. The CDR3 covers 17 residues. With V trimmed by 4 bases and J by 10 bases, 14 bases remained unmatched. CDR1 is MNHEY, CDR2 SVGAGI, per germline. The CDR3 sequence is CASSLSPGQGAYSPLHF. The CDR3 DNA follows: TGTGCCAGCAGTTTAAGTCCGGGACAGGGAGCCTACTCACCCCTCCACTTT.

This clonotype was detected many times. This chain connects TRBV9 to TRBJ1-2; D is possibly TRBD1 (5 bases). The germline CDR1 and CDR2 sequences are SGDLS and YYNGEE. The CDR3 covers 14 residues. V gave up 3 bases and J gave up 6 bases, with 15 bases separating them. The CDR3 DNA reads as TGTGCCAGCAGCGCCTCAGGGAGGGTCCATGGCTACACCTTC. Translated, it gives CASSASGRVHGYTF.

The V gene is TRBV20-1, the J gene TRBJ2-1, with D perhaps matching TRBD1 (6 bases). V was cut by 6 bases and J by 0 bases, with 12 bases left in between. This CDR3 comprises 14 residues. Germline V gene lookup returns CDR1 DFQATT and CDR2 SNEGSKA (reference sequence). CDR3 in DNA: TGCAGTGCCCTAACAGGGAGCTCCTACAATGAGCAGTTCTTC. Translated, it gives CSALTGSSYNEQFF.

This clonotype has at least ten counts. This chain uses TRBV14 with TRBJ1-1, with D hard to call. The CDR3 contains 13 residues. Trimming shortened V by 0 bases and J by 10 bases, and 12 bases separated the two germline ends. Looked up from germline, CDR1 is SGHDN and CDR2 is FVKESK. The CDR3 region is CASSQEVRGRAFF. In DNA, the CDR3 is TGTGCCAGCAGCCAAGAGGTCCGGGGAAGAGCTTTCTTT.

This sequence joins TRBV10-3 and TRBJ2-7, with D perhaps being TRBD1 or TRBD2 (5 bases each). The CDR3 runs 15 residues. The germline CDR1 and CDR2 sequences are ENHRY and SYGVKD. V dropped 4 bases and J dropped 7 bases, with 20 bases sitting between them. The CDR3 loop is CAISASIGDQREQYF. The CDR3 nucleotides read TGTGCCATCAGTGCTAGTATAGGGGACCAAAGGGAGCAGTACTTC.

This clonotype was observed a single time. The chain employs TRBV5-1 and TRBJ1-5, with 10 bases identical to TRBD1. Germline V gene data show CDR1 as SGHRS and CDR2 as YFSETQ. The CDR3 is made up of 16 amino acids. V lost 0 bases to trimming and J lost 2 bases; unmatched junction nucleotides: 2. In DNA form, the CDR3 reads TGCGCCAGCAGCTTGGGTGGGACAGGGGGCAATCAGCCCCAGCATTTT. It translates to CASSLGGTGGNQPQHF. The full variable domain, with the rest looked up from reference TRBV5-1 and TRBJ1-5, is KAGVTQTPRYLIKTRGQQVTLSCSPISGHRSVSWYQQTPGQGLQFLFEYFSETQRNKGNFPGRFSGRQFSNSRSEMNVSTLELGDSALYLCASSLGGTGGNQPQHFGDGTRLSIL.

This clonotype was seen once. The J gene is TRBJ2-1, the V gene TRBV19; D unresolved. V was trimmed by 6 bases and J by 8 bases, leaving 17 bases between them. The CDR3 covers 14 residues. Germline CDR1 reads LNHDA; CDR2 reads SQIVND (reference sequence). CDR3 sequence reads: CASSLLVVGHEQFF. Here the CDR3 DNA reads TGTGCCAGTAGCCTATTGGTGGTTGGGCATGAGCAGTTCTTC.

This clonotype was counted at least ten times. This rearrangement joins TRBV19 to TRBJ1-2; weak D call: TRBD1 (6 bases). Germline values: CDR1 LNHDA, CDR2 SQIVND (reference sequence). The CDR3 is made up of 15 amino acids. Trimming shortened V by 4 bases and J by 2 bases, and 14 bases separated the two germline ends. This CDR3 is CASSKGPGTNYGYTF. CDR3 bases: TGTGCCAGTAGTAAGGGGCCCGGGACAAACTATGGCTACACCTTC.

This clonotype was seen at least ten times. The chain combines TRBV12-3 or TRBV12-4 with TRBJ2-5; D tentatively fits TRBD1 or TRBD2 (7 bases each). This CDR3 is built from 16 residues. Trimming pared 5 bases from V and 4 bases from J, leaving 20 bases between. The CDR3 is CASSTALTGEGETQYF. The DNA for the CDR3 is TGTGCCAGCAGTACCGCCTTAACAGGGGAGGGAGAGACCCAGTACTTC.

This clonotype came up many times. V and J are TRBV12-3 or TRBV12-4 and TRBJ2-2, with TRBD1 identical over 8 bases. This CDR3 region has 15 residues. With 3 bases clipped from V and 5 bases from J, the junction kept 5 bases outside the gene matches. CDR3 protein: CASSLQGARTGELFF. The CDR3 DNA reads TGTGCCAGCAGTTTGCAGGGGGCTAGGACCGGGGAGCTGTTTTTT.

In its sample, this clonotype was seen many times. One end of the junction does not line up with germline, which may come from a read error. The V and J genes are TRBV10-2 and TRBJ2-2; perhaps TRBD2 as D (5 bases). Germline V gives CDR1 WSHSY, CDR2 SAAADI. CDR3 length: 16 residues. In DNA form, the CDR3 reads TGCGCCAGCAGTTGGGCGCCGGGGATGAACGCCGGGGAGCTGTTTTTT. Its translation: CASSWAPGMNAGELFF.

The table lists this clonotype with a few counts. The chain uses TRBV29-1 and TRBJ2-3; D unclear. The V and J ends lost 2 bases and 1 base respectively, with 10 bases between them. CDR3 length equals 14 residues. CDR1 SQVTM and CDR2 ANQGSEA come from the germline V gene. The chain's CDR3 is CSVEWSLRTDTQYF. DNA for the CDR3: TGCAGCGTTGAATGGTCACTACGCACAGATACGCAGTATTTT.

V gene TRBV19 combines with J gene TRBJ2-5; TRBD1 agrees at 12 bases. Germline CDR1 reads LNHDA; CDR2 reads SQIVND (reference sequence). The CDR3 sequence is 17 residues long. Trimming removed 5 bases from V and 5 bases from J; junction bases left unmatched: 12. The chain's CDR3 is CASSPGQGANLGETQYF. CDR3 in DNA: TGTGCCAGTAGTCCGGGACAGGGGGCGAATTTGGGGGAGACCCAGTACTTC.

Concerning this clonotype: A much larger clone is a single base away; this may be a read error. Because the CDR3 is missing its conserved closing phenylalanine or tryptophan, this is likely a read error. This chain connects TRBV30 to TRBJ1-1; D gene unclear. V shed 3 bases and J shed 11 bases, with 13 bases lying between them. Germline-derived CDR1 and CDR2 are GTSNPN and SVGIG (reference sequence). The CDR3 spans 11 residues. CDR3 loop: CAWRRSVSAFS. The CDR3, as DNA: TGTGCCTGGAGGAGGAGTGTTTCTGCTTTCTCT.

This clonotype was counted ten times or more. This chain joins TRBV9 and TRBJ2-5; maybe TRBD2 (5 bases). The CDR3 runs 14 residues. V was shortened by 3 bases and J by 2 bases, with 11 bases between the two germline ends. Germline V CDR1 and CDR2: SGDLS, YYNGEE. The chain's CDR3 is CASSEASLQETQYF. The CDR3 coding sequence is TGTGCCAGCAGCGAGGCTAGCCTTCAAGAGACCCAGTACTTC.

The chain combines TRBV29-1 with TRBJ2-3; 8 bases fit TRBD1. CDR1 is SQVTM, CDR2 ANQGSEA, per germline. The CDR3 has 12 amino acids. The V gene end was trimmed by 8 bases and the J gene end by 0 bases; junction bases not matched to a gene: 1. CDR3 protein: CSNRGSTDTQYF. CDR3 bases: TGCAGCAACAGGGGGAGCACAGATACGCAGTATTTT.

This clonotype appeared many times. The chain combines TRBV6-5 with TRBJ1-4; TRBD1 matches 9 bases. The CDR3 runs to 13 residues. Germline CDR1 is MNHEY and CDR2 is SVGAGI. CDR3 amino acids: CASQGASNEKLFF. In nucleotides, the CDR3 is TGTGCGTCACAGGGGGCGTCTAATGAAAAACTGTTTTTT.

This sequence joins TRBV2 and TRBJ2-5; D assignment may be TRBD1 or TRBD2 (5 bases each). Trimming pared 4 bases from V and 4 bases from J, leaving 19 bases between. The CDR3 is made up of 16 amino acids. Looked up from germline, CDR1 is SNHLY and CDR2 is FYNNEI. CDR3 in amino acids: CASSGGKGIRRETQYF. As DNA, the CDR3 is TGTGCCAGCAGTGGGGGGAAGGGAATCCGGAGAGAGACCCAGTACTTC.

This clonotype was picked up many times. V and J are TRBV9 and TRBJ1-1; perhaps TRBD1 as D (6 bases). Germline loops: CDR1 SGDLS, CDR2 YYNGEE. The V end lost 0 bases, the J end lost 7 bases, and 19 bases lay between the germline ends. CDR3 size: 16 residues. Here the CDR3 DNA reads TGTGCCAGCAGCGTAGGGGCCGAAGCAGGGGTGGGTGAAGCTTTCTTT. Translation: CASSVGAEAGVGEAFF.

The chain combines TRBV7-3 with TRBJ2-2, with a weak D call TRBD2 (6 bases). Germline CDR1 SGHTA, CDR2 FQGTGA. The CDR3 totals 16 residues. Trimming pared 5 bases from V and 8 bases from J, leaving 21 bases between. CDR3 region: CASSASSDLGNGELFF. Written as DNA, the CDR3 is TGTGCCAGCAGCGCGTCTAGCGACTTAGGTAATGGGGAGCTGTTTTTT.

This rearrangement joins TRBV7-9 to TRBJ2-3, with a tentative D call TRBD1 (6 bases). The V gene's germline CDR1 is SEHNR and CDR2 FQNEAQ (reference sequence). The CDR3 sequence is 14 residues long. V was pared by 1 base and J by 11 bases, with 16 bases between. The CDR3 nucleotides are TGTGCCAGCAGCTTAGTTGGGGGCATTGATGAGCAGTATTTT. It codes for CASSLVGGIDEQYF.

The CDR3 region is CASSQTGEGKTEAFF. The CDR3 coding sequence is TGTGCCAGCAGCCAGACAGGGGAAGGAAAGACTGAAGCTTTCTTT. The gene calls are TRBV7-6 and TRBJ1-1; 8 bases align to TRBD1. This CDR3 has 15 amino acids. The germline V gene encodes CDR1 SGHVS and CDR2 FNYEAQ. After removal of 5 bases from V and 5 bases from J, the junction contained 10 bases not matched to a gene. Based on the CDR3 plus reference TRBV7-6 and TRBJ1-1, the full variable domain is GAGVSQSPRYKVTKRGQDVALRCDPISGHVSLYWYRQALGQGPEFLTYFNYEAQQDKSGLPNDRFSAERPEGSISTLTIQRTEQRDSAMYRCASSQTGEGKTEAFFGQGTRLTVV.

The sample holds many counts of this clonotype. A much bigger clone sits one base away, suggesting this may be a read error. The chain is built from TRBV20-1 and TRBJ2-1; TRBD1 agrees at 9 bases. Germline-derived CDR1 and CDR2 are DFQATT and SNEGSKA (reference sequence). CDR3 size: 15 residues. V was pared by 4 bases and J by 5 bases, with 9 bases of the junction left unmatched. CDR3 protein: CSATDGDRENNEQFF. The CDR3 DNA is TGCAGTGCTACCGATGGGGACAGGGAAAACAATGAGCAGTTCTTC.

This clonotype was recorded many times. In DNA form, the CDR3 reads TGTGCCAGCAGCCTTGAGCCCCTGGCTAGCACAGATACGCAGTATTTT. This codes for CASSLEPLASTDTQYF. The chain carries TRBV11-2 and TRBJ2-3; D unresolved. The CDR3 length is 16 residues. Germline V CDR1 and CDR2: SGHAT, FQNNGV. Trimming took 5 bases from V and 0 from J, leaving 15 bases between them.

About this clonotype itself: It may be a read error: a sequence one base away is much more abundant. Here the CDR3 reads CASSQLGANTEAFF. CDR3 nucleotide sequence: TGTGCCAGCAGCCAACTCGGAGCGAACACTGAAGCTTTCTTT. The J gene is TRBJ1-1, the V gene TRBV5-1; D is uncertain. This CDR3 contains 14 residues. The germline V gene has CDR1 SGHRS and CDR2 YFSETQ.